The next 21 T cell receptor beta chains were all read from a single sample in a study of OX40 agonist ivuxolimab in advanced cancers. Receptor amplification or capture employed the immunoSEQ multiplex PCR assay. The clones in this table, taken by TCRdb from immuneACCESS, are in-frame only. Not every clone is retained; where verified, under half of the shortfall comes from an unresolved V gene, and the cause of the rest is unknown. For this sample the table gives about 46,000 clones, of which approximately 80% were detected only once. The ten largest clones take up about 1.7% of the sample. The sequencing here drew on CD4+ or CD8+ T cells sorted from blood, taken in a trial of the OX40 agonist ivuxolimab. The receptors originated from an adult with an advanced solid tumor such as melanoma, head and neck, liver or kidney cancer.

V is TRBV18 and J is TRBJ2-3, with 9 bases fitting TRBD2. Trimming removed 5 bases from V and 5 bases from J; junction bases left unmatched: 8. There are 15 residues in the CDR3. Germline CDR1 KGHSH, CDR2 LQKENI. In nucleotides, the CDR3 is TGTGCCAGCTCAAGGCTAGCGGGGAAGGTAGATACGCAGTATTTT. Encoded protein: CASSRLAGKVDTQYF. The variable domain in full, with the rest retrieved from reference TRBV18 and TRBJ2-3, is NAGVMQNPRHLVRRRGQEARLRCSPMKGHSHVYWYRQLPEEGLKFMVYLQKENIIDESGMPKERFSAEFPKEGPSILRIQQVVRGDSAAYFCASSRLAGKVDTQYFGPGTRLTVL.

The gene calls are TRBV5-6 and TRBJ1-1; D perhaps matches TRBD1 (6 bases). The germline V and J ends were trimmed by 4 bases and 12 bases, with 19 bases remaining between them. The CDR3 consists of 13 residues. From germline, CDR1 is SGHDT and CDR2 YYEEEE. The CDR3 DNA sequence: TGTGCCAGCAGCCTGGGACATACCTCCTCTACTTTCTTT. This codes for CASSLGHTSSTFF.

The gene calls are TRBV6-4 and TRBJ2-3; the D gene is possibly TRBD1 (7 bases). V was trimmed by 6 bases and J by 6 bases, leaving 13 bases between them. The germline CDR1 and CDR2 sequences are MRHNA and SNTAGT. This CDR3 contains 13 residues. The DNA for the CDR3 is TGTGCCAGCAGCAGGGGGGCTTGGGATACGCAGTATTTT. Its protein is CASSRGAWDTQYF.

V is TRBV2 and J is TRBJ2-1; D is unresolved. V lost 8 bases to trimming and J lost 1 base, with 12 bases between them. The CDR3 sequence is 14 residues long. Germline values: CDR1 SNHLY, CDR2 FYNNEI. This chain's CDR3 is CASEKRRSYNEQFF. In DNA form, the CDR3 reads TGTGCCAGCGAAAAGCGCAGATCCTACAATGAGCAGTTCTTC. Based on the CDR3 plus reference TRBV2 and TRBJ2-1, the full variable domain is EPEVTQTPSHQVTQMGQEVILRCVPISNHLYFYWYRQILGQKVEFLVSFYNNEISEKSEIFDDQFSVERPDGSNFTLKIRSTKLEDSAMYFCASEKRRSYNEQFFGPGTRLTVL.

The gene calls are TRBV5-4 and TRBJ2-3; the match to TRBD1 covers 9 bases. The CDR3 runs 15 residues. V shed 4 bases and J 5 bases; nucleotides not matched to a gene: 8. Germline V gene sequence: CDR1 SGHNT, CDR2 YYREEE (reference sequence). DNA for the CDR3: TGTGCCAGCAGCCTCGACAGGGGGGTTGAAGATACGCAGTATTTT. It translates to CASSLDRGVEDTQYF.

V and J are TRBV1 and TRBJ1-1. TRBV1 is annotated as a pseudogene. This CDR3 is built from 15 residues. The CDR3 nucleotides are TGCACCAGCAGCCGCTTAGCCCTCGGGGGCACTGAAGCTTTCTTT. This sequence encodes CTSSRLALGGTEAFF.

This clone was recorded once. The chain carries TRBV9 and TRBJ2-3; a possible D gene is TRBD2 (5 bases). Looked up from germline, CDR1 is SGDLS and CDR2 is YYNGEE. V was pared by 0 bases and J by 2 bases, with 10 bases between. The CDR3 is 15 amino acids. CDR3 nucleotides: TGTGCCAGCAGCGTAGGAGGACTCTACACAGATACGCAGTATTTT. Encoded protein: CASSVGGLYTDTQYF. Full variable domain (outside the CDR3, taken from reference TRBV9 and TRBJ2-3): DSGVTQTPKHLITATGQRVTLRCSPRSGDLSVYWYQQSLDQGLQFLIQYYNGEERAKGNILERFSAQQFPDLHSELNLSSLELGDSALYFCASSVGGLYTDTQYFGPGTRLTVL.

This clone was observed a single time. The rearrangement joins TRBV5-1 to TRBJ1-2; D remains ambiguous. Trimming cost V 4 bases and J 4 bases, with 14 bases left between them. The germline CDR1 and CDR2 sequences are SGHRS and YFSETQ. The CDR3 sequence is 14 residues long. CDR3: CASSQQTRGYGYTF. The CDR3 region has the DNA TGCGCCAGCAGCCAACAAACCCGTGGCTATGGCTACACCTTC.

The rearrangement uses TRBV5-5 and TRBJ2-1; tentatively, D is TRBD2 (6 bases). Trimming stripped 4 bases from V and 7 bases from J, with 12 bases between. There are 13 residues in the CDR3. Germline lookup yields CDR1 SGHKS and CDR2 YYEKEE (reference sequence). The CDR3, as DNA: TGTGCCAGCAGCCGGGCTAGCGTGAATGAGCAGTTCTTC. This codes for CASSRASVNEQFF.

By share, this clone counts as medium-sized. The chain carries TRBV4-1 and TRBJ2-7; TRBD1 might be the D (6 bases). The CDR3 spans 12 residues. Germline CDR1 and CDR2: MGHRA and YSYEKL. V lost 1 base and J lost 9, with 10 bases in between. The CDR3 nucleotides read TGCGCCAGCAGCCAAGCAGGGGTGGTGCAGTACTTC. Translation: CASSQAGVVQYF.

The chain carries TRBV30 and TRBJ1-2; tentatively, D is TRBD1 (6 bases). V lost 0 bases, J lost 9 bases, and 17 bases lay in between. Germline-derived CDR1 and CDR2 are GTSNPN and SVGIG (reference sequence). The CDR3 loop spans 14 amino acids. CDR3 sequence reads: CAWSVTRGANRYTF. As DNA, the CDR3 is TGTGCCTGGAGTGTAACTCGGGGGGCCAATCGCTACACCTTC.

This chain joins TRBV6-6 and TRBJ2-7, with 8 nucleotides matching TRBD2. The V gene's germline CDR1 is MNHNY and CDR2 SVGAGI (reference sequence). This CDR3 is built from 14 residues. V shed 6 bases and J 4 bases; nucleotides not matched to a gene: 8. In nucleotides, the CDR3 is TGTGCCAGCAGGCCTACTAGCGGTGTATACGAGCAGTACTTC. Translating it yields CASRPTSGVYEQYF.

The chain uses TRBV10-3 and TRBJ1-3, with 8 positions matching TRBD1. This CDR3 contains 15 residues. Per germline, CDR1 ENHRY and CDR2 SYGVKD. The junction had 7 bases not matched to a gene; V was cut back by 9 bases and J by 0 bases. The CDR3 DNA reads TGTGCCATTGCGACAGGGGCAAGCTCTGGAAACACCATATATTTT. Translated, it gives CAIATGASSGNTIYF.

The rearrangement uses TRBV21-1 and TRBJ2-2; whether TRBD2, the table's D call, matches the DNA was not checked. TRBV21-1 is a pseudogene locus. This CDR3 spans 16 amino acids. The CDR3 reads CASSNDPGSETGELFF. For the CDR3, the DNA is TGTGCCAGCAGCAACGACCCGGGGTCGGAGACCGGGGAGCTGTTTTTT.

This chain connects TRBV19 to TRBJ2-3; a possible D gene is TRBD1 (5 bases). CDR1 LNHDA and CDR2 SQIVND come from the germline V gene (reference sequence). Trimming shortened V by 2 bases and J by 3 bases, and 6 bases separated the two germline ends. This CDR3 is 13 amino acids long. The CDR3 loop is CASSIQGTDTQYF. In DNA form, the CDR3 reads TGTGCCAGTAGTATACAGGGAACAGATACGCAGTATTTT.

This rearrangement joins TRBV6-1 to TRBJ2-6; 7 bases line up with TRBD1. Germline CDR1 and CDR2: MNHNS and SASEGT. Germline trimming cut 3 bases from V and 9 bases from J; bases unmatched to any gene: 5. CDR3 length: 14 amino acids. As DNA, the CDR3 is TGTGCCAGCAGTGAGAGACAGGGCCTCAACGTCCTGACTTTC. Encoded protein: CASSERQGLNVLTF.

The CDR3 loop reads CASSPGQGASYEQYF. The DNA for the CDR3 is TGTGCCAGCAGCCCGGGACAGGGGGCCTCCTACGAGCAGTACTTC. The rearrangement links TRBV11-3 to TRBJ2-7; 12 bases are a match to TRBD1. Per the germline V gene, CDR1 is SGHNT and CDR2 is YENEEA. V was clipped by 5 bases and J by 0 bases; unmatched bases: 2. The CDR3 covers 15 residues.

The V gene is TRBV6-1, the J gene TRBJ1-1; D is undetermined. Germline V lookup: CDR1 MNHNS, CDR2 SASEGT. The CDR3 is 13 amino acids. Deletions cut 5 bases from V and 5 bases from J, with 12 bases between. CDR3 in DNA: TGTGCCAGCAGTTTTCAGTGGGGTACTGAAGCTTTCTTT. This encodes CASSFQWGTEAFF.

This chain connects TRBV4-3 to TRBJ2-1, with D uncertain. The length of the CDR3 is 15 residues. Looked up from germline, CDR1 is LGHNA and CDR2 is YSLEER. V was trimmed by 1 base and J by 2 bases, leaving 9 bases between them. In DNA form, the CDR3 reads TGCGCCAGCAGCCAAGGTTGGAGCGCCTACAATGAGCAGTTCTTC. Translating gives CASSQGWSAYNEQFF.

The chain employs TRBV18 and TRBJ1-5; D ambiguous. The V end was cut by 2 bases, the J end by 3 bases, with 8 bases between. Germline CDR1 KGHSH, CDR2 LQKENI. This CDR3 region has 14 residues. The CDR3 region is CASSPAQYNQPQHF. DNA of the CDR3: TGTGCCAGCTCACCAGCGCAGTACAATCAGCCCCAGCATTTT.

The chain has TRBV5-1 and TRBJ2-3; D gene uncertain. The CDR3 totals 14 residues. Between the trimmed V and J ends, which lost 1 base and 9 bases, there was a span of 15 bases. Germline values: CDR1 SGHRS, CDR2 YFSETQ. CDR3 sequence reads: CASSLRQVGVTQYF. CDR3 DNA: TGCGCCAGCAGCTTGAGGCAGGTTGGCGTCACGCAGTATTTT.